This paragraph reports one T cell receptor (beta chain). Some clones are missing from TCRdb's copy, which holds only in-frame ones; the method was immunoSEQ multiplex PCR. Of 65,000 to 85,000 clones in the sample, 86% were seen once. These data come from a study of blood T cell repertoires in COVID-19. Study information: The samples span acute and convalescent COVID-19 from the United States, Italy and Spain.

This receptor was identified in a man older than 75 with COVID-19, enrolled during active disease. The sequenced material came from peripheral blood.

The CDR3 is CASSRTGGTEETQYF. As DNA, the CDR3 is TGCGCCAGCAGCCGGACAGGGGGCACCGAAGAGACCCAGTACTTC. The gene calls are TRBV4-3 and TRBJ2-5; TRBD1 agrees at 11 bases. The CDR3 sequence is 15 residues long. With 4 bases clipped from V and 3 bases from J, the junction kept 4 bases outside the gene matches. Germline CDR1 LGHNA, CDR2 YSLEER.